The 9 T cell receptor beta chains below all came from one sample that was sequenced in a study of blood T cells in healthy people across ages. PCR was performed a second time for about 7 to 12 cycles using a sample-barcoded 5' primer and a J-beta primer mix. Via MiXCR, TCRdb re-called the 5' RACE reads, giving one row per CDR3 protein. Of more than 750,000 distinct CDR3 sequences in the sample, approximately 32% were seen once. The data were also submitted as part of a second study, on T cells of mothers and their children.

The sequenced sample consisted of blood. The receptors derive from a middle-aged woman in good health.

At least ten counts were recorded for this clonotype. V is TRBV5-1 and J is TRBJ2-5; TRBD1 is a possible D gene (5 bases). There are 14 residues in the CDR3. From germline, CDR1 is SGHRS and CDR2 YFSETQ. V was clipped by 1 base and J by 2 bases, with 9 bases between them. CDR3 coding DNA: TGCGCCAGCAGCTTGAAAGGGGTACAAGAGACCCAGTACTTC. Its translation: CASSLKGVQETQYF.

This clonotype was observed a few times. The V call is TRBV7-3, the J call TRBJ2-2, with 8 bases that match TRBD1. CDR3 size: 15 residues. Per the germline V gene, CDR1 is SGHTA and CDR2 is FQGTGA. The junction had 4 bases not matched to a gene; V was cut back by 0 bases and J by 7 bases. In DNA, the CDR3 is TGTGCCAGCAGCTTAACACAACAGGGGGTCGGGGAGCTGTTTTTT. It encodes CASSLTQQGVGELFF.

This sequence joins TRBV29-1 and TRBJ2-5; D may be TRBD2 (5 bases). The germline gives CDR1 SQVTM, CDR2 ANQGSEA. The CDR3 extends over 13 amino acids. V was clipped by 6 bases and J by 2 bases, with 13 bases between them. The CDR3 loop reads CSVEGPLQETQYF. CDR3 in DNA: TGCAGCGTCGAGGGCCCACTTCAAGAGACCCAGTACTTC. The full variable domain, with the rest looked up from reference TRBV29-1 and TRBJ2-5, is SAVISQKPSRDICQRGTSLTIQCQVDSQVTMMFWYRQQPGQSLTLIATANQGSEATYESGFVIDKFPISRPNLTFSTLTVSNMSPEDSSIYLCSVEGPLQETQYFGPGTRLLVL.

The CDR3 coding sequence is TGTGCCAGCAGCCCGCGGGGGGCAGGGGTTCAGCCCCAGCATTTT. It translates to CASSPRGAGVQPQHF. This chain connects TRBV7-2 to TRBJ1-5; TRBD1 is a possible D gene (6 bases). The germline V and J ends were trimmed by 5 bases and 6 bases, with 17 bases remaining between them. This CDR3 contains 15 residues. Germline values: CDR1 SGHTA, CDR2 FQGNSA. Full variable domain (missing parts from reference TRBV7-2 and TRBJ1-5): GAGVSQSPSNKVTEKGKDVELRCDPISGHTALYWYRQSLGQGLEFLIYFQGNSAPDKSGLPSDRFSAERTGGSVSTLTIQRTQQEDSAVYLCASSPRGAGVQPQHFGDGTRLSIL.

The chain recombines TRBV28 with TRBJ1-2; a weak D match, TRBD1 (6 bases). V lost 1 base, J lost 3 bases, and 9 bases lay in between. The CDR3 is 14 residues long. The germline V gene has CDR1 MDHEN and CDR2 SYDVKM. The CDR3 is CASSLFGQYYGYTF. In DNA form, the CDR3 reads TGTGCCAGCAGTTTATTCGGACAGTACTATGGCTACACCTTC.

The V gene is TRBV7-2, the J gene TRBJ1-1; D ambiguous. This CDR3 is built from 13 residues. Germline-derived CDR1 and CDR2 are SGHTA and FQGNSA. V dropped 6 bases and J dropped 1 base, with 9 bases sitting between them. The CDR3 DNA follows: TGTGCCAGCAGGATAAGCAGGAACACTGAAGCTTTCTTT. This codes for CASRISRNTEAFF.

This clonotype was seen a single time. The chain joins TRBV2 to TRBJ1-2, with D tentatively TRBD1 (6 bases). Germline V lookup: CDR1 SNHLY, CDR2 FYNNEI. This CDR3 contains 14 residues. Trimming removed 3 bases from V and 4 bases from J, with 12 bases in between. CDR3 region: CASSDVRDIYGYTF. DNA of the CDR3: TGTGCCAGCAGTGACGTCCGGGACATCTATGGCTACACCTTC.

On this clonotype itself: The junction departs from germline at one end; a sequencing error may be responsible. The chain combines TRBV5-6 with TRBJ2-3; tentatively, D is TRBD1 or TRBD2 (5 bases each). CDR1 is SGHDT and CDR2 is YYEEEE in the germline V gene. This CDR3 is built from 19 residues. The CDR3 nucleotides are TGTGCCAGCAGTTTGGAAGGAGTTTTTTGGGACGGGGAGACAGATACGCAGTATTTT. This translates into CASSLEGVFWDGETDTQYF. Full variable domain (remainder filled in from reference TRBV5-6 and TRBJ2-3): DAGVTQSPTHLIKTRGQQVTLRCSPKSGHDTVSWYQQALGQGPQFIFQYYEEEERQRGNFPDRFSGHQFPNYSSELNVNALLLGDSALYLCASSLEGVFWDGETDTQYFGPGTRLTVL.

This clonotype was observed many times. This rearrangement joins TRBV28 to TRBJ2-1; TRBD2 matches 8 bases. With V trimmed by 3 bases and J by 6 bases, 7 bases remained unmatched. Germline CDR1 reads MDHEN; CDR2 reads SYDVKM. The CDR3 sequence is 15 residues long. The chain's CDR3 is CASSFPGLDRNEQFF. CDR3 DNA: TGTGCCAGCAGTTTCCCGGGACTAGACCGCAATGAGCAGTTCTTC.